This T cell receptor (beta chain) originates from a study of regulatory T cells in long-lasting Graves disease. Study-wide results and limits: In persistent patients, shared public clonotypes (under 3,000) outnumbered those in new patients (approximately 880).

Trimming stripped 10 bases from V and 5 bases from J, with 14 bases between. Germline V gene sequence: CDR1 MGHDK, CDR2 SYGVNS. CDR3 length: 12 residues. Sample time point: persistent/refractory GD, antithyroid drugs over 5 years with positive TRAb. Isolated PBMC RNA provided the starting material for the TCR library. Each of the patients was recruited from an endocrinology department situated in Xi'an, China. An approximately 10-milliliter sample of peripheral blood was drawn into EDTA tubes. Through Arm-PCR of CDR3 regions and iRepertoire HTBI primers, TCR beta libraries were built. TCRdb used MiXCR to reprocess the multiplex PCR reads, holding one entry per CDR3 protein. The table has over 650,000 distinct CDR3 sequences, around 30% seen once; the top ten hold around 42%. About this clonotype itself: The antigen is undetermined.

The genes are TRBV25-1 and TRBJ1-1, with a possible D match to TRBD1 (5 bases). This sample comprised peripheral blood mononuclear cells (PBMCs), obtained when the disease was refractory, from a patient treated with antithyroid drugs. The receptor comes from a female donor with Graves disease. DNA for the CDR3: TGTGCCACCTCCCTGGGGGGAACTGAAGCTTTCTTT. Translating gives CATSLGGTEAFF.